The 2 T cell receptor beta chains in this list originate from one sample, sequenced in a study of T-cell reconstitution after alpha-beta-depleted transplantation in children. Unique molecular identifiers were incorporated during preparation of the TCRbeta library. TCRdb redid the calling of the PCR reads with MiXCR, one entry per CDR3 protein. The table includes approximately 340,000 distinct CDR3 sequences, 10% detected once. This specimen consisted of PBMCs from the stem cell graft donor, obtained from the stem cell graft. Receptor source: a human donor who donated a stem cell graft to a child with acute lymphoblastic leukemia.

This clonotype was seen more than once but under ten times. The V call is TRBV4-1, the J call TRBJ2-3; TRBD2 matches at 11 bases. Germline V lookup: CDR1 MGHRA, CDR2 YSYEKL. Germline trimming cut 6 bases from V and 4 bases from J; bases unmatched to any gene: 6. CDR3 size: 15 residues. The CDR3 nucleotides read TGCGCCAGCAGTCAAACGGGACTAGCGGCAGATACGCAGTATTTT. It yields the protein CASSQTGLAADTQYF.

This clonotype was seen more than once but under ten times. The chain carries TRBV28 and TRBJ1-5; D may be TRBD1 (5 bases). Germline CDR1 and CDR2: MDHEN and SYDVKM. The CDR3 extends over 13 amino acids. V lost 7 bases and J lost 2, with 9 bases in between. Here the CDR3 DNA reads TGTGCCAGCAAGCGGGGGGGCAATCAGCCCCAGCATTTT. As protein: CASKRGGNQPQHF.